This entry describes one T cell receptor (beta chain). Per germline, CDR1 MNHEY and CDR2 SVGAGI. Trimming took 7 bases from V and 5 from J, leaving 21 bases between them. The CDR3 runs 15 residues. These data are taken from a study of blood T cell repertoires in COVID-19. About the research overall: The study drew acute and convalescent COVID-19 samples from the United States, Italy and Spain.

The data were produced by immunoSEQ multiplex PCR, yet TCRdb's version contains in-frame clones alone and is incomplete. The sample yields roughly 200,000 clones, 88% seen once. The chain joins TRBV6-5 to TRBJ2-7; no clear D. The sequencing input was peripheral blood. The source of this sequence is a woman aged 35 to 49 who had recovered from COVID-19. The CDR3 nucleotides are TGTGCCAGCATCCCCCTCCGGTCCCCGGTTGACGAGCAGTACTTC. Amino acid sequence: CASIPLRSPVDEQYF.